The source of this T cell receptor (beta chain) is a study of metastatic and nonmetastatic thyroid tumors. TCRdb re-clonotyped the PCR reads through MiXCR. The repertoire holds roughly 58,000 clones, with just over 4% as singletons. The CDR3 contains 14 residues. CDR1 is LNHDA, CDR2 SQIVND, per germline (reference sequence). Not a single patient had been given any form of treatment at any point before undergoing thyroid surgery. This receptor was taken from a female donor with papillary thyroid cancer or a benign thyroid nodule (not recorded which). Some clones in this sample may be carry-over from other donors' samples. The chain is built from TRBV19 and TRBJ2-7; TRBD2 matches 8 bases. Specimen: blood. The CDR3 is CVRPWRREDYEQYF. The CDR3 DNA reads as TGTGTCAGACCATGGCGGCGGGAGGATTACGAGCAGTACTTC.